This entry concerns a single T cell receptor beta chain. What it recognizes is unknown. Germline CDR1 reads LNHNV; CDR2 reads YYDKDF (reference sequence). V shed 5 bases and J 5 bases; nucleotides not matched to a gene: 5. CDR3 length equals 14 residues. Profiled with immunoSEQ multiplex PCR; TCRdb holds only in-frame clones, not every one. The sample carries fewer than 6,000 clones, roughly 74% recorded once. This entry comes from a study of regulatory dendritic cells for organ transplantation. Allogeneic regulatory or mature dendritic cells were co-cultured for 5 days with CFSE-labeled sorted T cells at 1:10.

This sequence originates from a human donor in good health. Sequencing was performed on memory CD8+ T cells from blood cultured with regulatory dendritic cells. Indicated subset: CD45RO+ memory T cells. The chain joins TRBV15 to TRBJ2-2; TRBD1 aligns across 7 bases. CDR3 amino acids: CATSWDSSTGELFF. The CDR3 DNA reads as TGTGCCACCAGCTGGGACAGTTCAACCGGGGAGCTGTTTTTT.